This T cell receptor (beta chain) stems from a study of cytomegalovirus exposure and HLA in healthy donors. Overall study findings and caveats: The study labeled 170 or so TCR beta chains cytomegalovirus-associated. Earlier analysis yielded a pattern in which most TCR beta V segments were productive about 90% or about 30% of the time.

Note on this clone: Its antigen is still unknown.

Primers for the PCR totalled 60 Vbeta and 13 Jbeta. Clones were read by immunoSEQ multiplex PCR, and TCRdb kept only the in-frame ones, dropping some. The sample has some 170,000 clones; 81% are singletons. The CDR3 length is 11 residues. The ends were cut back, 4 bases at V and 4 bases at J, with 7 bases in the middle. The V gene's germline CDR1 is DFQATT and CDR2 SNEGSKA (reference sequence). The V and J genes are TRBV20-1 and TRBJ1-1; D is uncertain. Material for sequencing was PBMCs. The sequence came from a woman between 50 and 59 years old in good health and CMV-seronegative. The CDR3 nucleotides read TGCAGTGCTAAAGCGGGCACTGAAGCTTTCTTT. This sequence encodes CSAKAGTEAFF.